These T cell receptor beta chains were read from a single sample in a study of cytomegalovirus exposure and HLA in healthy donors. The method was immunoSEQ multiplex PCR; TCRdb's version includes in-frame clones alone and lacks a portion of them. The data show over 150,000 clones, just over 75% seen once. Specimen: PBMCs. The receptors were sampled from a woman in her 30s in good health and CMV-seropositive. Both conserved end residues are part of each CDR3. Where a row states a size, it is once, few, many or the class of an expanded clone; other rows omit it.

CDR3 protein: CASAQTTNYGYTF; clone size: .; V gene: TRBV27; J gene: TRBJ1-2
CDR3 protein: CASSQDGTSGSWYTGELFF; clone size: few; V gene: TRBV4-3; J gene: TRBJ2-2
CDR3 protein: CASSLGLANEQYF; clone size: .; V gene: TRBV5-1; J gene: TRBJ2-7
CDR3 protein: CAWRTVYEQYF; clone size: .; V gene: TRBV30; J gene: TRBJ2-7
CDR3 protein: CASSPGGKWEAFF; clone size: .; V gene: TRBV18; J gene: TRBJ1-1
CDR3 protein: CASTPGLTSSEQYF; clone size: .; V gene: TRBV7-6; J gene: TRBJ2-7
CDR3 protein: CASSLTSGPLEQYF; clone size: .; V gene: TRBV27; J gene: TRBJ2-7
CDR3 protein: CASSSTSGTGIYEQYF; clone size: .; V gene: TRBV5-6; J gene: TRBJ2-7
CDR3 protein: CASSSLMYGYTF; clone size: .; V gene: TRBV28; J gene: TRBJ1-2
CDR3 protein: CASSLETGGANTQYF; clone size: .; V gene: TRBV27; J gene: TRBJ2-3
CDR3 protein: CASSARTLGNTEAFF; clone size: .; V gene: TRBV6-1; J gene: TRBJ1-1
CDR3 protein: CASSFGGFGGPMNTEAFF; clone size: .; V gene: TRBV5-6; J gene: TRBJ1-1
CDR3 protein: CASSLQGTSYEQYF; clone size: .; V gene: TRBV5-4; J gene: TRBJ2-7
CDR3 protein: CASSLASDYNEQFF; clone size: .; V gene: TRBV7-9; J gene: TRBJ2-1
CDR3 protein: CASSRPGQGTTQPYEQYF; clone size: once; V gene: TRBV11-3; J gene: TRBJ2-7
CDR3 protein: CASSRNLNTEAFF; clone size: .; V gene: TRBV27; J gene: TRBJ1-1
CDR3 protein: CASSPGTGTVSYEQYF; clone size: .; V gene: TRBV5-6; J gene: TRBJ2-7
CDR3 protein: CASSGGREGETQYF; clone size: .; V gene: TRBV5-1; J gene: TRBJ2-5
CDR3 protein: CSLSDTQYF; clone size: .; V gene: TRBV20-1; J gene: TRBJ2-3
CDR3 protein: CAISDNRGKDTEAFF; clone size: .; V gene: TRBV10-3; J gene: TRBJ1-1
CDR3 protein: CASSLGTAEGYEQYF; clone size: .; V gene: TRBV11-3; J gene: TRBJ2-7
CDR3 protein: CASSLQGLESGELFF; clone size: once; V gene: TRBV5-1; J gene: TRBJ2-2
CDR3 protein: CASSLAGTGGEKLFF; clone size: .; V gene: TRBV7-6; J gene: TRBJ1-4
CDR3 protein: CASSLGSQSNQPQHF; clone size: .; V gene: TRBV7-2; J gene: TRBJ1-5
CDR3 protein: CASSLRGSYEQYF; clone size: once; V gene: TRBV4-1; J gene: TRBJ2-7
CDR3 protein: CASSTPGAGGTGELFF; clone size: .; V gene: TRBV9; J gene: TRBJ2-2
CDR3 protein: CASSLGTGAYYEQYF; clone size: once; V gene: TRBV7-6; J gene: TRBJ2-7
CDR3 protein: CASSIGQLGTEAFF; clone size: few; V gene: TRBV19; J gene: TRBJ1-1
CDR3 protein: CATSREGGYSSNQPQHF; clone size: .; V gene: TRBV15; J gene: TRBJ1-5